The 20 T cell receptor beta chains below come from one sample, sequenced in a study of siplizumab effects on memory and regulatory T cells. Profiled with immunoSEQ multiplex PCR; TCRdb holds only in-frame clones, not every one. Here the sample spans some 52,000 clones, about 97% being singletons. The sequenced sample was naive CD4+ T cells sorted from blood. The receptors originated from a human donor in good health.

The chain has TRBV5-6 and TRBJ1-1; D remains unclear. Germline assignment: CDR1 SGHDT and CDR2 YYEEEE. Trimming shortened V by 4 bases and J by 1 base, and 14 bases separated the two germline ends. This CDR3 spans 15 amino acids. Here the CDR3 DNA reads TGTGCCAGCAGCGAAGGAGGACGGAGGAACACTGAAGCTTTCTTT. Translating it yields CASSEGGRRNTEAFF.

The V and J genes are TRBV2 and TRBJ2-1, with 11 positions matching TRBD2. Germline V gene sequence: CDR1 SNHLY, CDR2 FYNNEI. V shed 6 bases, J shed 6 bases, and the junction held 7 bases outside the gene matches. This CDR3 has 15 amino acids. The CDR3 coding sequence is TGTGCCAGCAGACCCGGGACTAGCGGAAGCAATGAGCAGTTCTTC. Protein sequence: CASRPGTSGSNEQFF.

The chain employs TRBV19 and TRBJ1-5, with 7 bases aligning to TRBD1. CDR1 is LNHDA, CDR2 SQIVND, per germline (reference sequence). V trimming: 6 bases; J trimming: 5 bases; junction bases outside the gene matches: 13. There are 16 residues in the CDR3. Here the CDR3 DNA reads TGTGCCAGTAGCCGAAAAACCCCAGGGGGAGATCAGCCCCAGCATTTT. It codes for CASSRKTPGGDQPQHF. Supplemented by reference TRBV19 and TRBJ1-5, the full variable domain reads DGGITQSPKYLFRKEGQNVTLSCEQNLNHDAMYWYRQDPGQGLRLIYYSQIVNDFQKGDIAEGYSVSREKKESFPLTVTSAQKNPTAFYLCASSRKTPGGDQPQHFGDGTRLSIL.

V gene TRBV10-1 combines with J gene TRBJ2-5; D is unresolved. V dropped 3 bases and J dropped 4 bases, with 15 bases sitting between them. The germline V gene encodes CDR1 WNHNN and CDR2 SYGVQD (reference sequence). This CDR3 has 15 residues. The CDR3 here is CASSEGRVDLETQYF. The CDR3 DNA is TGCGCCAGCAGTGAAGGTCGTGTGGATTTAGAGACCCAGTACTTC.

The chain couples TRBV6-6 to TRBJ1-5, with no clear D. Germline-derived CDR1 and CDR2 are MNHNY and SVGAGI (reference sequence). With 1 base removed from V and 6 bases from J, the gap between germline ends came to 7 bases. The CDR3 totals 13 residues. This CDR3 reads CASSYFWAQPQHF. The CDR3 nucleotides read TGTGCCAGCAGTTACTTCTGGGCTCAGCCCCAGCATTTT.

The chain employs TRBV28 and TRBJ1-5; tentatively, D is TRBD1 (5 bases). This CDR3 is built from 15 residues. Germline V lookup: CDR1 MDHEN, CDR2 SYDVKM. The V and J ends lost 3 bases and 3 bases respectively, with 12 bases between them. The chain's CDR3 is CASSFYQGSNQPQHF. The DNA of the CDR3 is TGTGCCAGCAGTTTTTACCAGGGATCCAATCAGCCCCAGCATTTT.

The chain employs TRBV5-1 and TRBJ2-6, with unresolved D. Germline V gene sequence: CDR1 SGHRS, CDR2 YFSETQ. Trimming removed 5 bases from V and 0 bases from J, with 3 bases in between. The CDR3 consists of 13 residues. This CDR3 is CASRSSGANVLTF. CDR3 nucleotides: TGCGCCAGCAGGAGCTCTGGGGCCAACGTCCTGACTTTC.

This clone was counted a single time. The chain carries TRBV19 and TRBJ1-3; TRBD1 matches 9 bases. The CDR3 sequence is 14 residues long. In germline, CDR1 is LNHDA, CDR2 SQIVND (reference sequence). V shed 5 bases and J 3 bases; nucleotides not matched to a gene: 2. CDR3 loop: CASSVGQGGNTIYF. In DNA, the CDR3 is TGTGCCAGTAGTGTGGGACAGGGTGGAAACACCATATATTTT.

CDR3 amino acids: CASSEGGPQETQYF. The DNA for the CDR3 is TGTGCCAGCAGTGAGGGCGGCCCCCAAGAGACCCAGTACTTC. This chain joins TRBV6-1 and TRBJ2-5, with D hard to call. The CDR3 consists of 14 residues. V lost 3 bases to trimming and J lost 1 base, with 9 bases between them. The germline gives CDR1 MNHNS, CDR2 SASEGT.

The chain carries TRBV19 and TRBJ2-5; D is uncertain. CDR1 LNHDA and CDR2 SQIVND come from the germline V gene (reference sequence). This CDR3 comprises 13 residues. V gave up 6 bases and J gave up 1 base, with 9 bases separating them. The CDR3 DNA reads as TGTGCCAGTAGAAGAGGCTCCCAAGAGACCCAGTACTTC. Translation gives CASRRGSQETQYF.

This rearrangement joins TRBV29-1 to TRBJ1-4; D unresolved. Germline V CDR1 and CDR2: SQVTM, ANQGSEA. Between the trimmed V and J ends, which lost 4 bases and 7 bases, there was a span of 19 bases. This CDR3 is 15 amino acids long. The CDR3 loop reads CSVVLGRVSSEKLFF. The CDR3 DNA is TGCAGCGTTGTTTTAGGCCGCGTCTCGAGTGAAAAACTGTTTTTT.

V usage is TRBV6-6 and J usage is TRBJ1-2; D is ambiguous. Germline V gene data show CDR1 as MNHNY and CDR2 as SVGAGI (reference sequence). The CDR3 has 13 amino acids. V shed 6 bases and J shed 10 bases, with 18 bases lying between them. CDR3 loop: CASSLRISLYYTF. The CDR3 bases are TGTGCCAGCAGCCTACGGATCTCACTATACTACACCTTC.

The V call is TRBV10-3, the J call TRBJ1-5; D is ambiguous. Germline CDR1 ENHRY, CDR2 SYGVKD. The V gene lost 4 bases and the J gene lost 1 base, with 11 bases spanning the gap. CDR3 length: 15 amino acids. The CDR3 DNA is TGTGCCATCAGTGTTAACGGAATGAGCAATCAGCCCCAGCATTTT. Translated, it gives CAISVNGMSNQPQHF.

The chain has TRBV6-5 and TRBJ2-1; D is ambiguous. CDR1 is MNHEY, CDR2 SVGAGI, per germline. This CDR3 is 11 amino acids long. The V and J ends lost 7 bases and 7 bases respectively, with 8 bases between them. The CDR3: CASMGLNEQFF. The CDR3 nucleotides are TGTGCCAGCATGGGTTTGAATGAGCAGTTCTTC.

V and J are TRBV25-1 and TRBJ2-7; 10 bases match TRBD2. V shed 1 base, J shed 6 bases, and the junction held 3 bases outside the gene matches. The CDR3 runs 14 residues. Per the germline V gene, CDR1 is MGHDK and CDR2 is SYGVNS. CDR3 sequence (DNA): TGTGCCAGCAGTGAATTGGCTAGCGGGAGCGAGCAGTACTTC. As protein: CASSELASGSEQYF.

As DNA, the CDR3 is TGTGCCAGCAGTGCCTCAGGGGGCGCACTCACCTACGAGCAGTACTTC. Its translation is CASSASGGALTYEQYF. This rearrangement joins TRBV27 to TRBJ2-7, with 8 positions matching TRBD1. The V and J ends lost 5 bases and 2 bases, in that order; junction bases with no gene match: 11. This CDR3 contains 16 residues. Per germline, CDR1 MNHEY and CDR2 SMNVEV (reference sequence).

This rearrangement joins TRBV30 to TRBJ2-5; a weak D match, TRBD2 (7 bases). Germline CDR1 reads GTSNPN; CDR2 reads SVGIG (reference sequence). V gave up 0 bases and J gave up 5 bases, with 10 bases separating them. The CDR3 totals 13 residues. The CDR3 loop is CAWSVQGGETQYF. CDR3 sequence (DNA): TGTGCCTGGAGTGTACAGGGAGGGGAGACCCAGTACTTC.

V usage is TRBV4-2 and J usage is TRBJ2-2; TRBD2 aligns across 12 bases. The germline V gene encodes CDR1 LGHNA and CDR2 YNFKEQ. After removal of 0 bases from V and 4 bases from J, the junction contained 12 bases not matched to a gene. This CDR3 is 20 amino acids long. The CDR3 protein is CASSQDKRVTSGSFTGELFF. CDR3 DNA: TGTGCCAGCAGCCAAGATAAGAGGGTGACTAGCGGGAGCTTCACCGGGGAGCTGTTTTTT.

The rearrangement links TRBV6-5 to TRBJ1-6, with D tentatively TRBD1 (6 bases). V lost 4 bases and J 1 base, leaving 11 bases between the germline ends. The CDR3 contains 16 residues. CDR1 and CDR2 (germline): MNHEY, SVGAGI. CDR3 protein: CASSLNRESYNSPLHF. The CDR3 bases are TGTGCCAGCAGTTTAAACAGGGAGTCCTATAATTCACCCCTCCACTTT.

The chain links TRBV5-1 to TRBJ2-1; D is uncertain. Germline CDR1 and CDR2: SGHRS and YFSETQ. The CDR3 length is 15 residues. Trimming stripped 4 bases from V and 3 bases from J, with 14 bases between. The CDR3, as DNA: TGCGCCAGCAGCCTGACCAGTTTGAGCTACAATGAGCAGTTCTTC. Its translation is CASSLTSLSYNEQFF.